One and the same sample provided the 15 T cell receptor beta chains below, sequenced in a study of T cell repertoires in cytomegalovirus infection. The antigens of these receptors remain unknown. TCRdb reprocessed the reads with MiXCR, giving one entry per CDR3 protein. There are about 130,000 distinct CDR3 sequences in the sample; 32% occur only once, and 58% lies in the top ten. Sequenced material: CD8+ T cells from cultured PBMCs, taken from culture after CMV antigen stimulation. The source is a human donor in good health (CMV status not recorded). Some clones in this sample may be carry-over from other donors' samples.

Only a few counts were recorded for this clonotype. The genes are TRBV5-4 and TRBJ1-2; unclear D gene. Germline CDR1 SGHNT, CDR2 YYREEE (reference sequence). With 4 bases removed from V and 1 base from J, the gap between germline ends came to 14 bases. The CDR3 totals 15 residues. The CDR3 DNA is TGTGCCAGCAGCGGGGATCAATGGCTTAACTATGGCTACACCTTC. It codes for CASSGDQWLNYGYTF.

The table lists this clonotype with many counts. This chain joins TRBV7-2 and TRBJ2-1; TRBD1 aligns across 7 bases. The CDR3 contains 14 residues. V trimming: 3 bases; J trimming: 4 bases; junction bases outside the gene matches: 3. Germline V gene lookup returns CDR1 SGHTA and CDR2 FQGNSA. The chain's CDR3 is CASSFTGEYNEQFF. In DNA form, the CDR3 reads TGTGCCAGCAGCTTCACAGGGGAATACAATGAGCAGTTCTTC.

This chain joins TRBV28 and TRBJ2-7, with D possibly matching TRBD2 (6 bases). This CDR3 has 15 amino acids. Germline V gives CDR1 MDHEN, CDR2 SYDVKM. V dropped 6 bases and J dropped 5 bases, with 20 bases sitting between them. CDR3 nucleotides: TGTGCCAGCAGCCCCCGGGTTTGGGGGGACGACGAGCAGTACTTC. Its protein is CASSPRVWGDDEQYF.

This clonotype appeared a few times. V gene TRBV27 combines with J gene TRBJ2-7, with 8 positions matching TRBD1. The CDR3 sequence is 14 residues long. With V trimmed by 5 bases and J by 4 bases, 7 bases remained unmatched. CDR1 is MNHEY, CDR2 SMNVEV, per germline (reference sequence). CDR3 coding DNA: TGTGCCAGCAGTCCCAGGGGGCCCTCTTACGAGCAGTACTTC. Protein: CASSPRGPSYEQYF.

V usage is TRBV7-2 and J usage is TRBJ2-2; D is uncertain. Germline V CDR1 and CDR2: SGHTA, FQGNSA. The CDR3 runs 15 residues. Trimming took off 3 bases at V and 3 bases at J, with 11 bases between the two ends. The DNA for the CDR3 is TGTGCCAGCAGCTTCTACACAGAGTACACCGGGGAGCTGTTTTTT. This gives the protein CASSFYTEYTGELFF.

The chain uses TRBV19 and TRBJ1-1, with D uncertain. The CDR3 is 13 amino acids. The V end was cut by 7 bases, the J end by 1 base, with 10 bases between. Germline V lookup: CDR1 LNHDA, CDR2 SQIVND (reference sequence). CDR3 protein: CASTMGWNTEAFF. For the CDR3, the DNA is TGTGCCAGTACTATGGGATGGAACACTGAAGCTTTCTTT.

In its sample, this clonotype was seen many times. The chain is built from TRBV7-2 and TRBJ1-5; D gene ambiguous. Germline V lookup: CDR1 SGHTA, CDR2 FQGNSA. Trimming shortened V by 1 base and J by 1 base, and 5 bases separated the two germline ends. The CDR3 contains 14 residues. This CDR3 reads CASSLVLSNQPQHF. The CDR3 DNA reads TGTGCCAGCAGCTTAGTCCTCAGCAATCAGCCCCAGCATTTT.

The chain couples TRBV5-1 to TRBJ2-7; 11 bases align to TRBD2. CDR3 size: 13 residues. J was trimmed by 5 bases and V by 2 bases; bases with no gene match: 0. Germline assignment: CDR1 SGHRS and CDR2 YFSETQ. The CDR3 sequence is CASSFSGGDEQYF. DNA of the CDR3: TGCGCCAGCAGCTTTAGCGGGGGGGACGAGCAGTACTTC.

This clonotype has more than one count but fewer than ten. V and J are TRBV20-1 and TRBJ1-2; TRBD1 matches 9 bases. Per the germline V gene, CDR1 is DFQATT and CDR2 is SNEGSKA (reference sequence). The CDR3 totals 13 residues. After removal of 5 bases from V and 2 bases from J, the junction contained 3 bases not matched to a gene. CDR3 DNA sequence: TGCAGTGCTGGACAGGGGTCAAACTATGGCTACACCTTC. It encodes CSAGQGSNYGYTF.

This clonotype was observed many times. The chain employs TRBV6-1 and TRBJ1-5; D remains unclear. Trimming stripped 1 base from V and 8 bases from J, with 6 bases between. The CDR3 runs 12 residues. The V gene's germline CDR1 is MNHNS and CDR2 SASEGT. The CDR3 bases are TGTGCCAGCAGTGAAGGAACAGAGCCCCAGCATTTT. Its protein product is CASSEGTEPQHF.

This clonotype occurred a few times. This rearrangement joins TRBV29-1 to TRBJ1-1, with D perhaps TRBD1 (5 bases). Deletions cut 6 bases from V and 0 bases from J, with 11 bases between. The CDR3 covers 13 residues. CDR1 is SQVTM and CDR2 is ANQGSEA in the germline V gene. In DNA form, the CDR3 reads TGCAGCGTCCGAGCGGGGGTGAACACTGAAGCTTTCTTT. It specifies CSVRAGVNTEAFF. The full variable domain, completed using reference TRBV29-1 and TRBJ1-1, is SAVISQKPSRDICQRGTSLTIQCQVDSQVTMMFWYRQQPGQSLTLIATANQGSEATYESGFVIDKFPISRPNLTFSTLTVSNMSPEDSSIYLCSVRAGVNTEAFFGQGTRLTVV.

This clonotype showed up just a few times. The chain's CDR3 is CASSQERWQGVGEQYF. CDR3 nucleotide sequence: TGCGCCAGCAGCCAAGAGCGGTGGCAGGGAGTCGGCGAGCAGTACTTC. This chain uses TRBV4-1 with TRBJ2-7; the D gene could be TRBD1 or TRBD2 (5 bases each). This CDR3 has 16 residues. Germline V gene lookup returns CDR1 MGHRA and CDR2 YSYEKL. V shed 0 bases and J shed 6 bases, with 18 bases lying between them.

This chain links TRBV12-3 or TRBV12-4 with TRBJ2-1, with 7 bases aligning to TRBD2. This CDR3 has 14 amino acids. V was pared by 1 base and J by 4 bases, with 1 base of the junction left unmatched. This chain's CDR3 is CASSLEAGYNEQFF. Written as DNA, the CDR3 is TGTGCCAGCAGTTTAGAAGCGGGGTACAATGAGCAGTTCTTC.

This clonotype occurred a few times. The V call is TRBV12-3 or TRBV12-4, the J call TRBJ1-4; D unresolved. Trimming removed 4 bases at V and 4 bases at J, with 4 bases between. The CDR3 is 12 residues long. The DNA for the CDR3 is TGTGCCAGCAGTTCCCGTAATGAAAAACTGTTTTTT. This translates into CASSSRNEKLFF.

This clonotype was seen ten or more times. The gene calls are TRBV7-6 and TRBJ1-1; maybe TRBD1 (6 bases). Germline CDR1 is SGHVS and CDR2 is FNYEAQ. This CDR3 spans 16 amino acids. The V and J ends lost 5 bases and 5 bases respectively, with 21 bases between them. CDR3 in DNA: TGTGCCAGCAGCCCCGGCCAGGCGACGGGGACAACTGAAGCTTTCTTT. Its translation is CASSPGQATGTTEAFF.